This TCR beta chain was sequenced for a study of blood T cell repertoires in COVID-19. The authors' processing: Estimation of nucleated cell counts relied on the amplification of reference gene primers. Measured with immunoSEQ multiplex PCR; TCRdb has only the in-frame clones, and not every one. V, J and clone size are taken as reported in that table, and D and trimming were inferred from the DNA itself. The sample carries approximately 84,000 clones, roughly 90% recorded once. Germline V gene sequence: CDR1 MNHNY, CDR2 SVGAGI (reference sequence). Trimming at V came to 0 bases and at J to 5 bases, leaving 4 bases not matched to a gene. The CDR3 runs to 15 residues.

This sequence joins TRBV6-6 and TRBJ2-3; TRBD2 matches at 8 bases. The sequence was collected from a human donor with active COVID-19. The donor label of this sample is uncertain. Sequenced sample: peripheral blood. The CDR3 DNA reads as TGTGCCAGCAGTTACTCCGGGGGGGCGAGAGATACGCAGTATTTT. Translated: CASSYSGGARDTQYF.